The 30 T cell receptor beta chains in this list originate from one sample, sequenced in a study of T-cell memory formation after mild COVID-19. Using its own MiXCR run on the 5' RACE reads, TCRdb lists one record per CDR3 protein. The table records about 440,000 distinct CDR3 sequences, 20% of them present only once. The specimen sequenced was PBMCs or a T cell subset sorted from them (not recorded which). These receptors all stem from an adult woman who had mild COVID-19 (a few samples of this study predate the infection). Cell type and time point are not known.

This sequence joins TRBV6-5 and TRBJ1-3; D perhaps matches TRBD1 (5 bases). This CDR3 comprises 14 residues. The germline V gene has CDR1 MNHEY and CDR2 SVGAGI. V lost 4 bases, J lost 7 bases, and 14 bases lay in between. In nucleotides, the CDR3 is TGTGCCAGCAGTTTCCGCAGGGAGTGGAACACCATATATTTT. The encoded protein is CASSFRREWNTIYF.

This clonotype turned up a few times. The rearrangement joins TRBV11-2 to TRBJ1-5, with D perhaps matching TRBD1 (6 bases). This CDR3 has 15 residues. The V gene lost 1 base and the J gene lost 5 bases, with 12 bases spanning the gap. Germline values: CDR1 SGHAT, CDR2 FQNNGV. CDR3 nucleotides: TGTGCCAGCAGCTTAGCCAGGGGAGGGCATCAGCCCCAGCATTTT. This translates into CASSLARGGHQPQHF.

This sequence joins TRBV19 and TRBJ1-1; D gene unclear. Per the germline V gene, CDR1 is LNHDA and CDR2 is SQIVND (reference sequence). With 4 bases removed from V and 4 bases from J, the gap between germline ends came to 13 bases. The CDR3 length is 14 residues. Written as DNA, the CDR3 is TGTGCCAGTAGTAACCCCAACCGGCCCACTGAAGCTTTCTTT. It specifies CASSNPNRPTEAFF.

This clonotype has a count of ten or more. This chain links TRBV5-1 with TRBJ2-7; D is perhaps TRBD2 (5 bases). Germline V gene lookup returns CDR1 SGHRS and CDR2 YFSETQ. Trimming took 4 bases from V and 7 from J, leaving 15 bases between them. The length of the CDR3 is 13 residues. The CDR3 region has the DNA TGCGCCAGCAGCCCGCTGGAAAGAGGGGAGCAGTACTTC. Its translation is CASSPLERGEQYF.

This clonotype was counted a few times. This chain uses TRBV5-1 with TRBJ2-1; the D is unclear. The V end was cut by 1 base, the J end by 0 bases, with 11 bases between. Germline values: CDR1 SGHRS, CDR2 YFSETQ. This CDR3 has 16 residues. CDR3 sequence: CASSLLTDNSYNEQFF. As DNA, the CDR3 is TGCGCCAGCAGCTTGTTAACAGACAACTCCTACAATGAGCAGTTCTTC.

The rearrangement joins TRBV10-3 to TRBJ2-2, with a weak D call TRBD1 (8 bases). The CDR3 extends over 15 amino acids. Germline CDR1 reads ENHRY; CDR2 reads SYGVKD. Trimming removed 3 bases at V and 4 bases at J, with 12 bases between. The CDR3 DNA reads as TGTGCCATCAGTGAACAGGGGGGGAGCACCGGGGAGCTGTTTTTT. Translating it yields CAISEQGGSTGELFF.

The chain carries TRBV6-2 or TRBV6-3 and TRBJ1-3; D is ambiguous. The CDR3 length is 13 residues. Germline CDR1 reads MNHEY; CDR2 reads SVGEGT. V was shortened by 2 bases and J by 7 bases, with 9 bases between the two germline ends. CDR3 DNA: TGTGCCAGCAGTTACGTCCTCCGGAACACCATATATTTT. Translated, it gives CASSYVLRNTIYF.

The chain uses TRBV5-1 and TRBJ2-3; 8 nucleotides agree with TRBD2. V dropped 6 bases and J dropped 0; count of bases not matched to a gene: 12. The germline CDR1 and CDR2 sequences are SGHRS and YFSETQ. The length of the CDR3 is 17 residues. The CDR3 loop is CASNGDGGAPSTDTQYF. For the CDR3, the DNA is TGCGCCAGCAACGGCGACGGGGGGGCCCCGAGCACAGATACGCAGTATTTT.

The rearrangement uses TRBV5-1 and TRBJ1-2, with 9 bases aligning to TRBD1. Unmatched junction bases numbered 10, after V lost 4 bases and J lost 9 bases. Germline V lookup: CDR1 SGHRS, CDR2 YFSETQ. This CDR3 region has 14 residues. The CDR3 loop reads CASSPTGQGLSYTF. The DNA of the CDR3 is TGCGCCAGCAGCCCCACCGGACAGGGGTTGAGCTACACCTTC.

V and J are TRBV20-1 and TRBJ2-3; the D is unclear. This CDR3 has 14 residues. Trimming shortened V by 5 bases and J by 2 bases, and 14 bases separated the two germline ends. Germline loops: CDR1 DFQATT, CDR2 SNEGSKA (reference sequence). This CDR3 reads CSADPAVNTDTQYF. The DNA of the CDR3 is TGCAGTGCTGACCCGGCGGTCAACACAGATACGCAGTATTTT.

This clonotype has more than one count but fewer than ten. The chain employs TRBV5-1 and TRBJ2-3, with D uncertain. The CDR3 extends over 14 amino acids. The V and J ends lost 0 bases and 3 bases respectively, with 8 bases between them. The germline gives CDR1 SGHRS, CDR2 YFSETQ. CDR3 loop: CASSLVPRTDTQYF. The CDR3 nucleotides read TGCGCCAGCAGCTTGGTTCCCCGTACAGATACGCAGTATTTT.

This clonotype came up a few times. This chain links TRBV4-3 with TRBJ2-2, with 8 bases matching TRBD2. The junction had 7 bases not matched to a gene; V was cut back by 0 bases and J by 4 bases. This CDR3 contains 17 residues. The V gene's germline CDR1 is LGHNA and CDR2 YSLEER. Here the CDR3 DNA reads TGCGCCAGCAGCCAAGATCGGGGGGGCGATTTCACCGGGGAGCTGTTTTTT. It translates to CASSQDRGGDFTGELFF.

The V gene is TRBV6-5, the J gene TRBJ2-3; TRBD1 matches 7 bases. V was pared by 4 bases and J by 0 bases, with 4 bases of the junction left unmatched. Germline CDR1 MNHEY, CDR2 SVGAGI. CDR3 length: 15 residues. The CDR3 DNA is TGTGCCAGCAGTTCCAGGGACAGTAGCACAGATACGCAGTATTTT. Residues: CASSSRDSSTDTQYF.

This rearrangement joins TRBV30 to TRBJ2-7, with 8 positions matching TRBD2. Trimming took 8 bases from V and 2 from J; bases not matched to a gene: 11. The germline V gene encodes CDR1 GTSNPN and CDR2 SVGIG (reference sequence). CDR3 length equals 14 residues. The CDR3 here is CAREGLAGPYEQYF. CDR3 in DNA: TGTGCCCGGGAGGGGTTAGCGGGGCCCTACGAGCAGTACTTC. Drawing the rest from reference TRBV30 and TRBJ2-7, the complete variable domain is SQTIHQWPATLVQPVGSPLSLECTVEGTSNPNLYWYRQAAGRGLQLLFYSVGIGQISSEVPQNLSASRPQDRQFILSSKKLLLSDSGFYLCAREGLAGPYEQYFGPGTRLTVT.

This clonotype has a handful of counts. This sequence joins TRBV7-8 and TRBJ2-7; D may correspond to TRBD1 or TRBD2 (5 bases each). Trimming took 1 base from V and 2 from J, leaving 15 bases between them. The CDR3 spans 16 residues. Germline CDR1 reads SGHVS; CDR2 reads FQNEAQ. DNA for the CDR3: TGTGCCAGCAGCTTAGATCACGGGGCTGTAACCTACGAGCAGTACTTC. Translating gives CASSLDHGAVTYEQYF.

This clonotype was found many times. The chain is built from TRBV2 and TRBJ1-2, with D hard to call. The CDR3 sequence is 12 residues long. Trimming left V 7 bases short and J 1 base short, with 7 bases between. In germline, CDR1 is SNHLY, CDR2 FYNNEI. The CDR3 sequence is CASTGDNYGYTF. CDR3 in DNA: TGTGCCAGCACCGGGGATAACTATGGCTACACCTTC.

The chain uses TRBV12-3 or TRBV12-4 and TRBJ2-3; possibly TRBD1 for D (6 bases). The CDR3 extends over 14 amino acids. Trimming removed 6 bases at V and 2 bases at J, with 12 bases between. The CDR3 region has the DNA TGTGCCAGCAGCATTACAGGGTTCACAGATACGCAGTATTTT. Translation: CASSITGFTDTQYF.

This clonotype was counted only a few times. This chain links TRBV18 with TRBJ2-4; D unclear. Germline V gene sequence: CDR1 KGHSH, CDR2 LQKENI. CDR3 length equals 14 residues. Between the trimmed V and J ends, which lost 3 bases and 0 bases, there was a span of 6 bases. CDR3 sequence (DNA): TGTGCCAGCTCACCTCGCACAGCCAAAAACATTCAGTACTTC. Its protein is CASSPRTAKNIQYF.

This chain joins TRBV15 and TRBJ2-7; no reliable D call. CDR1 LNHNV and CDR2 YYDKDF come from the germline V gene (reference sequence). Trimming removed 0 bases from V and 0 bases from J, with 9 bases in between. This CDR3 has 15 residues. The CDR3 region is CATSRDGRSSYEQYF. Here the CDR3 DNA reads TGTGCCACCAGCAGAGATGGTAGGAGCTCCTACGAGCAGTACTTC.

CDR3 sequence: CASSLSPGLAVQETQYF. CDR3 DNA: TGCGCCAGCAGCTTGTCTCCGGGACTAGCGGTTCAAGAGACCCAGTACTTC. This chain joins TRBV5-1 and TRBJ2-5; 11 bases agree with TRBD2. J was trimmed by 2 bases and V by 1 base; bases with no gene match: 7. This CDR3 comprises 17 residues. Germline CDR1 and CDR2: SGHRS and YFSETQ.

This clonotype was found a few times. This chain links TRBV4-1 with TRBJ1-2; unclear D gene. V lost 1 base to trimming and J lost 8 bases, with 11 bases between them. Germline CDR1 MGHRA, CDR2 YSYEKL. CDR3 length equals 13 residues. The CDR3 DNA is TGCGCCAGCAGCCAAGGGATATCCGGCGGCTACACCTTC. This encodes CASSQGISGGYTF.

This clonotype was detected only a few times. CDR3 region: CASSWVSAGEQFF. DNA of the CDR3: TGCGCCAGCAGCTGGGTATCCGCGGGTGAGCAGTTCTTC. The chain carries TRBV5-1 and TRBJ2-1; D is possibly TRBD2 (5 bases). Germline CDR1 reads SGHRS; CDR2 reads YFSETQ. The CDR3 is 13 amino acids. V was cut by 3 bases and J by 9 bases, with 13 bases left in between.

The chain combines TRBV24-1 with TRBJ2-1; TRBD2 matches at 9 bases. Per the germline V gene, CDR1 is KGHDR and CDR2 is SFDVKD. The CDR3 has 17 residues. The ends lost 4 bases at V and 6 bases at J; junction bases unmatched: 12. DNA of the CDR3: TGTGCCACCAGTGAACCGAGGGTAGCGGGAGCTTTCAATGAGCAGTTCTTC. Translation: CATSEPRVAGAFNEQFF.

This clonotype was found a few times. V usage is TRBV5-1 and J usage is TRBJ2-5, with TRBD1 as a possible D gene (6 bases). This CDR3 comprises 16 residues. Germline V lookup: CDR1 SGHRS, CDR2 YFSETQ. Trimming took 3 bases from V and 0 from J, leaving 15 bases between them. CDR3 residues: CASSWDNLSYQETQYF. In DNA, the CDR3 is TGCGCCAGCAGCTGGGACAACCTTTCGTACCAAGAGACCCAGTACTTC.

This chain links TRBV6-6 with TRBJ1-1; D remains unclear. CDR1 is MNHNY, CDR2 SVGAGI, per germline (reference sequence). CDR3 size: 13 residues. V lost 2 bases to trimming and J lost 4 bases, with 8 bases between them. The CDR3 DNA follows: TGTGCCAGCAGTTACAGGGAAGGCACTGAAGCTTTCTTT. Translation: CASSYREGTEAFF.

This sequence joins TRBV4-1 and TRBJ2-5, with 9 bases matching TRBD1. Germline CDR1 is MGHRA and CDR2 is YSYEKL. V trimming: 3 bases; J trimming: 4 bases; junction bases outside the gene matches: 0. CDR3 size: 13 residues. The chain's CDR3 is CASSQTGGETQYF. In DNA form, the CDR3 reads TGCGCCAGCAGCCAGACAGGGGGAGAGACCCAGTACTTC.

In its sample, this clonotype was seen a few times. V gene TRBV6-2 or TRBV6-3 combines with J gene TRBJ2-5, with 7 bases lining up with TRBD1. The CDR3 is made up of 15 amino acids. J was trimmed by 2 bases and V by 5 bases; bases with no gene match: 8. CDR1 and CDR2 from the germline V gene are MNHEY and SVGEGT. The CDR3 sequence: CASSLTDRLQETQYF. The CDR3, as DNA: TGTGCCAGCAGTCTAACGGACAGGCTTCAAGAGACCCAGTACTTC.

A few counts support this clonotype. V usage is TRBV6-6 and J usage is TRBJ1-6, with 7 bases identical to TRBD1. Germline V gene data show CDR1 as MNHNY and CDR2 as SVGAGI (reference sequence). CDR3 length: 14 residues. Trimming cost V 6 bases and J 10 bases; bases outside gene matches: 9. CDR3 sequence reads: CASSIDRVLSPLHF. The CDR3 DNA reads as TGTGCCAGCAGCATCGACAGGGTATTGTCACCCCTCCACTTT.

This sequence joins TRBV9 and TRBJ1-2, with D unresolved. The CDR3 has 10 residues. V was shortened by 3 bases and J by 10 bases, with 7 bases between the two germline ends. Per the germline V gene, CDR1 is SGDLS and CDR2 is YYNGEE. The CDR3 DNA follows: TGTGCCAGCAGCGGAGCGGTCTACACCTTC. Translated, it gives CASSGAVYTF. Using reference TRBV9 and TRBJ1-2 for the parts outside the CDR3, the full variable domain is DSGVTQTPKHLITATGQRVTLRCSPRSGDLSVYWYQQSLDQGLQFLIQYYNGEERAKGNILERFSAQQFPDLHSELNLSSLELGDSALYFCASSGAVYTFGSGTRLTVV.

This sequence joins TRBV18 and TRBJ2-7; tentatively, D is TRBD1 (5 bases). The germline V gene encodes CDR1 KGHSH and CDR2 LQKENI. The CDR3 is made up of 12 amino acids. V was shortened by 5 bases and J by 3 bases, with 8 bases between the two germline ends. The CDR3 region is CASSSDNYEQYF. As DNA, the CDR3 is TGTGCCAGCTCATCGGACAACTACGAGCAGTACTTC.